Sequencing of this T cell receptor beta chain was carried out in a study of vaccination effects on CD4 cells after COVID-19. Profiling relied on immunoSEQ multiplex PCR, and the TCRdb table lists in-frame clones only, not all of them. The data contain around 46,000 clones, 55% to 75% of them singletons. Following 10 days of culture, CD4+ T cells were isolated. In the vaccine recipients, nucleocapsid antibodies were negative and there was no prior SARS-CoV-2 infection. The CDR3 loop spans 14 amino acids. CDR1 is MNHNS and CDR2 is SASEGT in the germline V gene. Trimming took off 2 bases at V and 3 bases at J, with 10 bases between the two ends. With respect to this clone: No antigen is known for it.

The sample consisted of CD4+ T cells from PBMCs cultured without peptide, taken before COVID-19 vaccination. The rearrangement uses TRBV6-1 and TRBJ1-1; D possibly corresponds to TRBD1 (5 bases). The source of this sequence is a human donor who received a COVID-19 vaccine. The CDR3 reads CASSELGGDTEAFF. The CDR3 nucleotides are TGTGCCAGCAGTGAATTGGGGGGTGACACTGAAGCTTTCTTT.